The clone carrying this T cell receptor beta chain appeared once. Its antigen is not identified. Regarding donors, all were healthy bone marrow donors. The CDR3 is 14 amino acids. V was trimmed by 2 bases and J by 1 base, leaving 8 bases between them. Germline loops: CDR1 MNHEY, CDR2 SMNVEV (reference sequence). PCR used 60 Vbeta primers and 13 Jbeta primers. Authors' methods: There were about 80 million unique TCR beta chains by a later count, and 10 million to 12 million of them were shared. The protocol was immunoSEQ multiplex PCR, while the TCRdb copy is restricted to in-frame clones and leaves out a portion. For V, J and clone size, that table is used; D and trimming come from the DNA. Counted here are under 250,000 clones, about 81% occurring once; the ten biggest clones make up about 7.3%. The sample originates from a study of cytomegalovirus exposure and HLA in healthy donors. As for the study in general: As an earlier analysis found, around 190 million T cells yielded 100 million to 130 million unique TCR beta sequences.

Points from the study as a whole: An analysis done earlier found most TCR beta V segments productive about 87% or about 30% of the time.

The sequence derives from a woman aged 60 to 75 in good health and CMV-seropositive. The sequencing sample was made of PBMCs. The chain is built from TRBV27 and TRBJ1-1, with D unresolved. CDR3 in DNA: TGTGCCAGCAGTTTAGATAGAACGAACACTGAAGCTTTCTTT. Amino acids: CASSLDRTNTEAFF.